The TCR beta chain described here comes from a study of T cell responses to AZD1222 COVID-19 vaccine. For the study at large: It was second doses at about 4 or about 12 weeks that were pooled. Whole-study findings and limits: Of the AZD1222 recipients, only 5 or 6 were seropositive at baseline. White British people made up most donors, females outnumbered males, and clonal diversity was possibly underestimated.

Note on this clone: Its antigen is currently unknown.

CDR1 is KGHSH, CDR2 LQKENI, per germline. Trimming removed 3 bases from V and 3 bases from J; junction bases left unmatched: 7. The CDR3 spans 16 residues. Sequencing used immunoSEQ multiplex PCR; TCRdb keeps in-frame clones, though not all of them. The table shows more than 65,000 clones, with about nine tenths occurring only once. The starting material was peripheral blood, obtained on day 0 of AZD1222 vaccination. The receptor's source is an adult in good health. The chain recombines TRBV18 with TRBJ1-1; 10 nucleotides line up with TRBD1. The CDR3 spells CASSPRDRGLDTEAFF. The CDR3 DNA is TGTGCCAGCTCACCCCGAGACAGGGGGCTGGACACTGAAGCTTTCTTT.